This passage covers 27 T cell receptor beta chains from one sample sequenced in a study of technical replicates of blood from several donors. Some clones are missing from TCRdb's copy, which holds only in-frame ones; the method was immunoSEQ multiplex PCR. The sample has approximately 77,000 clones, 85% to 95% seen once. Sequencing was performed on T cells isolated from PBMCs. These receptors all come from a human donor in good health.

The gene calls are TRBV10-3 and TRBJ2-7; TRBD1 matches 10 bases. CDR3 size: 15 residues. CDR1 and CDR2 from the germline V gene are ENHRY and SYGVKD. With V trimmed by 6 bases and J by 6 bases, 11 bases remained unmatched. The CDR3 bases are TGTGCCATCAGCACATCCGGGGACAGGGGCTCCGAGCAGTACTTC. Amino acid sequence: CAISTSGDRGSEQYF.

The chain uses TRBV2 and TRBJ2-2, with D possibly TRBD2 on 5 matching bases. The CDR3 has 14 residues. The germline CDR1 and CDR2 sequences are SNHLY and FYNNEI. Trimming shortened V by 8 bases and J by 1 base, and 11 bases separated the two germline ends. In DNA, the CDR3 is TGTGCCAGCGGCACTAGGGTGAACACCGGGGAGCTGTTTTTT. It encodes CASGTRVNTGELFF.

This clone was counted only a few times. V usage is TRBV19 and J usage is TRBJ1-5; D may be TRBD1 (6 bases). This CDR3 comprises 12 residues. V lost 8 bases and J lost 5, with 10 bases in between. CDR1 is LNHDA and CDR2 is SQIVND in the germline V gene (reference sequence). DNA of the CDR3: TGTGCCAGTGGAAAGGGGGATCAGCCCCAGCATTTT. Protein: CASGKGDQPQHF.

The V gene is TRBV6-5, the J gene TRBJ1-5; TRBD1 aligns across 7 bases. Per germline, CDR1 MNHEY and CDR2 SVGAGI. V shed 5 bases and J 6 bases; nucleotides not matched to a gene: 1. CDR3 length: 12 amino acids. DNA for the CDR3: TGTGCCAGCAGTACAGGGGTTCAGCCCCAGCATTTT. This gives the protein CASSTGVQPQHF.

The V gene is TRBV9, the J gene TRBJ1-5; D not resolved. The germline CDR1 and CDR2 sequences are SGDLS and YYNGEE. This CDR3 is built from 15 residues. V was trimmed by 2 bases and J by 1 base, leaving 10 bases between them. The CDR3 DNA is TGTGCCAGCAGCGTTGAGGGTAGGAGCAATCAGCCCCAGCATTTT. Translating it yields CASSVEGRSNQPQHF.

The chain is built from TRBV19 and TRBJ2-3; tentative D call: TRBD2 (5 bases). CDR1 and CDR2 (germline): LNHDA, SQIVND (reference sequence). Trimming took 8 bases from V and 2 from J, leaving 14 bases between them. The CDR3 sequence is 14 residues long. The CDR3 spells CASSEGGLTDTQYF. The CDR3 DNA reads TGTGCCAGTTCCGAGGGCGGCCTCACAGATACGCAGTATTTT.

The rearrangement joins TRBV11-2 to TRBJ2-1; 11 nucleotides match TRBD2. Germline trimming cut 5 bases from V and 1 base from J; bases unmatched to any gene: 1. Germline CDR1 is SGHAT and CDR2 is FQNNGV. The CDR3 is 15 amino acids. CDR3 in DNA: TGTGCCAGCAGCCCTAGCGGGAGGTCCTACAATGAGCAGTTCTTC. Its translation: CASSPSGRSYNEQFF.

The rearrangement joins TRBV18 to TRBJ2-5; 9 nucleotides match TRBD1. Trimming took 4 bases from V and 5 from J; bases not matched to a gene: 5. Germline assignment: CDR1 KGHSH and CDR2 LQKENI. The CDR3 covers 14 residues. CDR3 nucleotide sequence: TGTGCCAGCTCACTTGGGACAGGGTTGGAGACCCAGTACTTC. The encoded protein is CASSLGTGLETQYF. The variable domain in full, completed from reference TRBV18 and TRBJ2-5, reads NAGVMQNPRHLVRRRGQEARLRCSPMKGHSHVYWYRQLPEEGLKFMVYLQKENIIDESGMPKERFSAEFPKEGPSILRIQQVVRGDSAAYFCASSLGTGLETQYFGPGTRLLVL.

V is TRBV6-5 and J is TRBJ2-3, with D maybe TRBD2 (6 bases). V was pared by 0 bases and J by 2 bases, with 9 bases between. CDR3 length equals 15 residues. Germline loops: CDR1 MNHEY, CDR2 SVGAGI. CDR3 DNA: TGTGCCAGCAGTTACTCGAGCGGGCCCACAGATACGCAGTATTTT. Translating gives CASSYSSGPTDTQYF.

This chain links TRBV6-5 with TRBJ2-7; D is perhaps TRBD1 (5 bases). The V gene's germline CDR1 is MNHEY and CDR2 SVGAGI. The CDR3 is 11 residues long. V dropped 8 bases and J dropped 3 bases, with 8 bases sitting between them. CDR3 in DNA: TGTGCCAGCGGAACAGGCTACGAGCAGTACTTC. It is translated as CASGTGYEQYF.

The chain employs TRBV6-1 and TRBJ1-1; D not certain. Germline CDR1 MNHNS, CDR2 SASEGT. The ends were cut back, 8 bases at V and 0 bases at J, with 10 bases in the middle. The length of the CDR3 is 13 residues. DNA for the CDR3: TGTGCCAGCGGCCGCGGGTTGAACACTGAAGCTTTCTTT. Translating it yields CASGRGLNTEAFF.

V usage is TRBV13 and J usage is TRBJ1-2, with D possibly TRBD1 on 5 matching bases. This CDR3 has 17 amino acids. Germline CDR1 is PRHDT and CDR2 is FYEKMQ (reference sequence). V gave up 4 bases and J gave up 1 base, with 19 bases separating them. The CDR3 DNA reads TGTGCCAGCAGCTCCCCCCGGAGGGGCAGGCTTAACTATGGCTACACCTTC. The encoded protein is CASSSPRRGRLNYGYTF.

This chain uses TRBV6-1 with TRBJ2-6, with 8 bases lining up with TRBD1. V was pared by 4 bases and J by 2 bases, with 1 base of the junction left unmatched. The V gene's germline CDR1 is MNHNS and CDR2 SASEGT. The CDR3 consists of 15 residues. The CDR3: CASSAQGAGANVLTF. CDR3 DNA sequence: TGTGCCAGCAGTGCACAGGGGGCTGGGGCCAACGTCCTGACTTTC.

V gene TRBV29-1 combines with J gene TRBJ1-2; D gene unclear. Germline V gene sequence: CDR1 SQVTM, CDR2 ANQGSEA. The CDR3 has 16 amino acids. The germline V and J ends were trimmed by 0 bases and 8 bases, with 22 bases remaining between them. The CDR3 DNA is TGCAGCGTTGAAGATCGGGTCAGCCTCCCCTCTGGAGGCTACACCTTC. It encodes CSVEDRVSLPSGGYTF.

This clone was seen only once. This rearrangement joins TRBV11-3 to TRBJ2-2, with 10 nucleotides matching TRBD2. The CDR3 loop spans 16 amino acids. V was clipped by 3 bases and J by 6 bases; unmatched bases: 7. Germline values: CDR1 SGHNT, CDR2 YENEEA. The DNA of the CDR3 is TGTGCCAGCAGCTTCCCGGGACTAGCGATTCCCGGGGAGCTGTTTTTT. Residues: CASSFPGLAIPGELFF.

This clone was observed once. The chain carries TRBV5-1 and TRBJ1-1, with TRBD1 as a possible D gene (6 bases). The CDR3 loop spans 14 amino acids. The ends were cut back, 2 bases at V and 3 bases at J, with 11 bases in the middle. Germline CDR1 reads SGHRS; CDR2 reads YFSETQ. The CDR3 sequence is CASSFRAGDTEAFF. DNA of the CDR3: TGCGCCAGCAGCTTCAGGGCAGGGGACACTGAAGCTTTCTTT.

The V and J genes are TRBV6-1 and TRBJ1-4; D is uncertain. The CDR3 is 15 residues long. Looked up from germline, CDR1 is MNHNS and CDR2 is SASEGT. The V end was cut by 3 bases, the J end by 5 bases, with 13 bases between. DNA for the CDR3: TGTGCCAGCAGTGATCATCCGGGTCCGAATGAAAAACTGTTTTTT. Translated, it gives CASSDHPGPNEKLFF.

J is TRBJ2-3 and V is TRBV12-5, with 10 positions matching TRBD2. This CDR3 comprises 17 residues. Germline lookup yields CDR1 LGHNT and CDR2 FRNRAP. The V gene end was trimmed by 1 base and the J gene end by 2 bases; junction bases not matched to a gene: 6. CDR3 protein: CASGLGQLAGNTDTQYF. The CDR3 bases are TGTGCTAGTGGTTTGGGTCAACTAGCGGGAAACACAGATACGCAGTATTTT.

The chain is built from TRBV5-6 and TRBJ2-1, with 8 nucleotides matching TRBD1. CDR1 and CDR2 from the germline V gene are SGHDT and YYEEEE. There are 15 residues in the CDR3. The V gene end was trimmed by 6 bases and the J gene end by 8 bases; junction bases not matched to a gene: 13. The CDR3 nucleotides are TGTGCCAGCATAAAGGGGCAGGGGGCAAGGGATGAGCAGTTCTTC. This gives the protein CASIKGQGARDEQFF.

This chain connects TRBV7-8 to TRBJ1-3; TRBD1 is a possible D gene (6 bases). The CDR3 runs to 15 residues. In germline, CDR1 is SGHVS, CDR2 FQNEAQ. The V end lost 1 base, the J end lost 3 bases, and 10 bases lay between the germline ends. The CDR3 DNA is TGTGCCAGCAGCTTAGTACAGGGTGGTGGAAACACCATATATTTT. Protein product: CASSLVQGGGNTIYF.

The chain has TRBV2 and TRBJ1-4; D remains unclear. V lost 1 base to trimming and J lost 14 bases, with 14 bases between them. Germline V gene data show CDR1 as SNHLY and CDR2 as FYNNEI. The CDR3 has 13 amino acids. The CDR3 protein is CASSEVRAGSLFF. In DNA form, the CDR3 reads TGTGCCAGCAGTGAAGTTCGGGCTGGGAGCCTGTTTTTT.

This chain connects TRBV5-4 to TRBJ2-1; 7 bases are a match to TRBD2. CDR3 length: 15 residues. Germline loops: CDR1 SGHNT, CDR2 YYREEE (reference sequence). Unmatched junction bases numbered 2, after V lost 0 bases and J lost 2 bases. CDR3 DNA sequence: TGTGCCAGCAGCTTGGGGACTAGTACCTACAATGAGCAGTTCTTC. It specifies CASSLGTSTYNEQFF.

The chain links TRBV28 to TRBJ1-3; 8 bases are shared with TRBD1. The CDR3 is made up of 18 amino acids. CDR1 is MDHEN and CDR2 is SYDVKM in the germline V gene. The junction had 9 bases not matched to a gene; V was cut back by 1 base and J by 1 base. CDR3 residues: CASSLLTGTGGSGNTIYF. The CDR3 coding sequence is TGTGCCAGCAGTTTATTAACTGGCACAGGGGGTTCTGGAAACACCATATATTTT.

The count of this clone is one. The chain has TRBV11-2 and TRBJ2-7, with D possibly TRBD1 on 5 matching bases. Germline CDR1 and CDR2: SGHAT and FQNNGV. The CDR3 has 16 residues. Between the trimmed V and J ends, which lost 0 bases and 0 bases, there was a span of 12 bases. The CDR3 coding sequence is TGTGCCAGCAGCTTAGATGTTGGACACCCCTCCTACGAGCAGTACTTC. The encoded protein is CASSLDVGHPSYEQYF.

This chain connects TRBV11-2 to TRBJ2-3; 8 bases map to TRBD1. The CDR3 is made up of 15 amino acids. The germline CDR1 and CDR2 sequences are SGHAT and FQNNGV. V gave up 4 bases and J gave up 2 bases; unmatched junction bases: 5. CDR3 amino acids: CASSSGQESTDTQYF. The DNA of the CDR3 is TGTGCCAGCAGCTCGGGACAGGAGTCCACAGATACGCAGTATTTT.

The chain carries TRBV11-2 and TRBJ2-1, with 16 bases fitting TRBD2. V gave up 5 bases and J gave up 6 bases; unmatched junction bases: 10. Germline V CDR1 and CDR2: SGHAT, FQNNGV. The CDR3 runs to 18 residues. CDR3 residues: CASSRPGLAGGPRNEQFF. The CDR3 DNA follows: TGTGCCAGCAGCAGACCGGGACTAGCGGGAGGGCCTCGCAATGAGCAGTTCTTC. Using reference TRBV11-2 and TRBJ2-1 for the parts outside the CDR3, the full variable domain is EAGVAQSPRYKIIEKRQSVAFWCNPISGHATLYWYQQILGQGPKLLIQFQNNGVVDDSQLPKDRFSAERLKGVDSTLKIQPAKLEDSAVYLCASSRPGLAGGPRNEQFFGPGTRLTVL.

V is TRBV5-1 and J is TRBJ2-7, with 10 bases lining up with TRBD1. J gave up 5 bases and V 4 bases, and 6 bases lay outside the gene matches. The CDR3 is 14 amino acids. CDR1 and CDR2 (germline): SGHRS, YFSETQ. Here the CDR3 DNA reads TGCGCCAGCAGCCCGGGACAGGGGTTGGACGAGCAGTACTTC. Protein sequence: CASSPGQGLDEQYF.